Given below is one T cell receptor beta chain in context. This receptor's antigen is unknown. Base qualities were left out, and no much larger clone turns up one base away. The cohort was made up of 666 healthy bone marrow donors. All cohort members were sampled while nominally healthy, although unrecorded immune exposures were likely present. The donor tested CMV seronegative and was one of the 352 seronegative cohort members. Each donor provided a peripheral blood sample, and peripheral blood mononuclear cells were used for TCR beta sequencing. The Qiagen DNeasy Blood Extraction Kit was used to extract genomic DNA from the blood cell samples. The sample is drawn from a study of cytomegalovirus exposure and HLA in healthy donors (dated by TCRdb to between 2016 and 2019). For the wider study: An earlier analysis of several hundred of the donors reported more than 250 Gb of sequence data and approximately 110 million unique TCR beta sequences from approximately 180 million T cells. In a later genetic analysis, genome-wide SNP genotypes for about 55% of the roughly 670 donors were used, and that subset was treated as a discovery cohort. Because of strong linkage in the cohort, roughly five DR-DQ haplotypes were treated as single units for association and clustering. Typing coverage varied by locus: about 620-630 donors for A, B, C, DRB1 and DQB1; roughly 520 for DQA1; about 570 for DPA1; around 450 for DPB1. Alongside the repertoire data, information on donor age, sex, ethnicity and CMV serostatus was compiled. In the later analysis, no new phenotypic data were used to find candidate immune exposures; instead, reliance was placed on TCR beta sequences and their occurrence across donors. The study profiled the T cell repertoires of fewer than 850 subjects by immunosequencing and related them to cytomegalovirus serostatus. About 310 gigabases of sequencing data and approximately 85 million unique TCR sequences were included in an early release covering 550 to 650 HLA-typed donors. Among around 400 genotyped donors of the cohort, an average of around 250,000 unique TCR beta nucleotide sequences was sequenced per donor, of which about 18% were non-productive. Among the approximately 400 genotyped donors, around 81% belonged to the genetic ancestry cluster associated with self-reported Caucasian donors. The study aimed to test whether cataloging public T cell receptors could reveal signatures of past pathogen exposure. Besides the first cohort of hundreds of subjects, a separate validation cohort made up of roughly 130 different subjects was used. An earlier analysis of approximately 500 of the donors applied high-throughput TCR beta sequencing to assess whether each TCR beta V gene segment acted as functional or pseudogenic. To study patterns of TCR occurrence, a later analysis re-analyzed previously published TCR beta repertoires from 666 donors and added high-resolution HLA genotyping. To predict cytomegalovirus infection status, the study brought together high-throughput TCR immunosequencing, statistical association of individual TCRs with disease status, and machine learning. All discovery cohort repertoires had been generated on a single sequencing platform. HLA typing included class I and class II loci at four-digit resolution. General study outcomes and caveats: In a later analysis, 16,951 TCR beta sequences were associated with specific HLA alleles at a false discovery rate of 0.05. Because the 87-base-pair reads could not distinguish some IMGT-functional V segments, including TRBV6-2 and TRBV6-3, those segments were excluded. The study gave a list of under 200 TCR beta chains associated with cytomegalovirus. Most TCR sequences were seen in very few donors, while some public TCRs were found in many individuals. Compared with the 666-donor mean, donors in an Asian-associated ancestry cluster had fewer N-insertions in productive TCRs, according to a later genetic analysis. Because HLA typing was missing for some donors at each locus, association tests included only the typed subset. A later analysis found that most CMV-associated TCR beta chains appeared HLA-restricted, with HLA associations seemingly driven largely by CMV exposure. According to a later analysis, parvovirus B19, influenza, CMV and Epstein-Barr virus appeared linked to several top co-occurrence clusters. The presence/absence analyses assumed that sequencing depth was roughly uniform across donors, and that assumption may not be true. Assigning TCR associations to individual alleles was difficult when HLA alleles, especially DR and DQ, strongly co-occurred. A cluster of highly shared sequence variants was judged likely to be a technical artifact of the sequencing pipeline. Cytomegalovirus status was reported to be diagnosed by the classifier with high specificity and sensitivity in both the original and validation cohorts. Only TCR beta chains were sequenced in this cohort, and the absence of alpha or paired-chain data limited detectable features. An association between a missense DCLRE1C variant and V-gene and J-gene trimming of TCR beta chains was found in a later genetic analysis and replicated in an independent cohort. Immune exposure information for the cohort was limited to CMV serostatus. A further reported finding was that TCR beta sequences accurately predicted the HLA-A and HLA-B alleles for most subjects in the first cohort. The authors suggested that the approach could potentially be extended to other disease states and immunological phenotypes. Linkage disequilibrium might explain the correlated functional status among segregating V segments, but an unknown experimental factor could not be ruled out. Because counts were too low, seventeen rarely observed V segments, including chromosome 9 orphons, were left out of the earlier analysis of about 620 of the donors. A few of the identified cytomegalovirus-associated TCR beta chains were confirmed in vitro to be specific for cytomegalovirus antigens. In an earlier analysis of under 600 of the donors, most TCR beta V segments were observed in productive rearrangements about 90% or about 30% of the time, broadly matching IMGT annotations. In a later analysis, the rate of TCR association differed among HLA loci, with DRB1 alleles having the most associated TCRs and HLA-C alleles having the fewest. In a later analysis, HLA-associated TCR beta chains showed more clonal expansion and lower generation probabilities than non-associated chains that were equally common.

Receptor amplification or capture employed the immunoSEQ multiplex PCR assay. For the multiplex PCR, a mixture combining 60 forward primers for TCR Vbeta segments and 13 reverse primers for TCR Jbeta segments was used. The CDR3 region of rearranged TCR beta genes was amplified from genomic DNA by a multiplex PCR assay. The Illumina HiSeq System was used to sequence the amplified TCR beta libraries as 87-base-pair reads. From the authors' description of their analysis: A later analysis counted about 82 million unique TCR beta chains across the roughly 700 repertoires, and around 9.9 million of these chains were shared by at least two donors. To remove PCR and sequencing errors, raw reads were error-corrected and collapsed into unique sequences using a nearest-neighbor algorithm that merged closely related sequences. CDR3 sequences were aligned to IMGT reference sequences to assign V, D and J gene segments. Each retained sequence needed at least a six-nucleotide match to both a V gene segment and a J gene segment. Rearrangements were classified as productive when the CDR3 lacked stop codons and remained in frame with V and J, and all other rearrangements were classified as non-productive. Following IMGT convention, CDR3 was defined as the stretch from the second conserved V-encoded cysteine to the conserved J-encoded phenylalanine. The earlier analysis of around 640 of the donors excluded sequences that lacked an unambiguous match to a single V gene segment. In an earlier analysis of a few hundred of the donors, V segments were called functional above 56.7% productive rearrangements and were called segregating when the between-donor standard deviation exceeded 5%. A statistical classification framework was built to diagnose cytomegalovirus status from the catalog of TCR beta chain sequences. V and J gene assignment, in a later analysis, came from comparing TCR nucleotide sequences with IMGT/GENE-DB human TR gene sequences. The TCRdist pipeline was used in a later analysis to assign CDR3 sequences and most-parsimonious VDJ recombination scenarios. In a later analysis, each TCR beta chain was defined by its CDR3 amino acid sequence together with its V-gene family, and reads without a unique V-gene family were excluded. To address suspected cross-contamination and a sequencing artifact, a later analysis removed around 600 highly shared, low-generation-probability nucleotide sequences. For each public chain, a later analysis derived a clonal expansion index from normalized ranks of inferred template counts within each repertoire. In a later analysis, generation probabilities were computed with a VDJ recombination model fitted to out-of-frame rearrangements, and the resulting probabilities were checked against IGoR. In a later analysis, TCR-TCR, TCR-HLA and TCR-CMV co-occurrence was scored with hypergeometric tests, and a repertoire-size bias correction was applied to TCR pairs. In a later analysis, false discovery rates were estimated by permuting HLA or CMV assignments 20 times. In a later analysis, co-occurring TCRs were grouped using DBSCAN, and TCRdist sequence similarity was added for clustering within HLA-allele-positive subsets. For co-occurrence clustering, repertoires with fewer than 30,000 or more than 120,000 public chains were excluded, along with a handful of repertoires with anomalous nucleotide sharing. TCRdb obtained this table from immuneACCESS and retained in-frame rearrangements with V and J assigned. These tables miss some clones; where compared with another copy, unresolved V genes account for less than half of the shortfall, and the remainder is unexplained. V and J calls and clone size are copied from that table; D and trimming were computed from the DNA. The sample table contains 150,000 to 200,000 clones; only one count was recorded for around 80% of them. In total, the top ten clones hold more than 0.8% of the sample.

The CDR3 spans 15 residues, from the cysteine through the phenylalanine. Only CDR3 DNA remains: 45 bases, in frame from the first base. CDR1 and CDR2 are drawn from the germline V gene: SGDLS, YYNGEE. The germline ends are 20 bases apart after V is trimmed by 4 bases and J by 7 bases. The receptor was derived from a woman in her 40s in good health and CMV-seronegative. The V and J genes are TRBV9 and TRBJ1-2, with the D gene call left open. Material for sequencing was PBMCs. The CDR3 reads CASSTLPVGSGGYTF. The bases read TGTGCCAGCAGCACCCTGCCCGTCGGGAGTGGTGGCTACACCTTC.